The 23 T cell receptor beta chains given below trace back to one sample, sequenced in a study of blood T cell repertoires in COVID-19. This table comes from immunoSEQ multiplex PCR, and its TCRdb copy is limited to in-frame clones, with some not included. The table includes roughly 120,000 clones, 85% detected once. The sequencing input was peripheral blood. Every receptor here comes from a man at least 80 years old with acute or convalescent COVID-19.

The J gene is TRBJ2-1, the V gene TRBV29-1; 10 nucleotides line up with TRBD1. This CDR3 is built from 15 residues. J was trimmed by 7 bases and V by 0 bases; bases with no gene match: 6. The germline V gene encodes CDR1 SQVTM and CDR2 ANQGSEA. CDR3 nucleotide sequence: TGCAGCGTTGAAGATCGGACAGGGGGAGTGAATGAGCAGTTCTTC. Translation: CSVEDRTGGVNEQFF.

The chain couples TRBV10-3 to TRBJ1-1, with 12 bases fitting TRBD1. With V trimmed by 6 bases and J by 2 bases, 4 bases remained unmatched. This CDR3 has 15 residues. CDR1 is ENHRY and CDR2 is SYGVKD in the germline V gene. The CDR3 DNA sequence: TGTGCCATCAGAACCGGGACAGGGGGCAACACTGAAGCTTTCTTT. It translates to CAIRTGTGGNTEAFF.

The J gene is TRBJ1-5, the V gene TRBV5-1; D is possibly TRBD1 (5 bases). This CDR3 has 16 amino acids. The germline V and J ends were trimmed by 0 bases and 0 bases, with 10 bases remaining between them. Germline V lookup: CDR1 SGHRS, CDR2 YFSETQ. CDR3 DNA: TGCGCCAGCAGCTTGGAGGGGCCGCGTAGCAATCAGCCCCAGCATTTT. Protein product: CASSLEGPRSNQPQHF.

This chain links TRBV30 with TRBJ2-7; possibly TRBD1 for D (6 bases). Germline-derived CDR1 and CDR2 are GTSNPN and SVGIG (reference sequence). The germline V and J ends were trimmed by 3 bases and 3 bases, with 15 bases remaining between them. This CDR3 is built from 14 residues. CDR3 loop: CAWRRTGLDYEQYF. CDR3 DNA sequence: TGTGCCTGGAGAAGAACAGGGCTTGACTACGAGCAGTACTTC.

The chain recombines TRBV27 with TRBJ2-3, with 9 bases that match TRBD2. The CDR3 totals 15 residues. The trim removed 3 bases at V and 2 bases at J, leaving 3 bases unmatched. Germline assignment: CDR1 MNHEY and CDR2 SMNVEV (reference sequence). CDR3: CASSLAGGITDTQYF. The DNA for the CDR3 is TGTGCCAGCAGTTTGGCGGGAGGGATCACAGATACGCAGTATTTT.

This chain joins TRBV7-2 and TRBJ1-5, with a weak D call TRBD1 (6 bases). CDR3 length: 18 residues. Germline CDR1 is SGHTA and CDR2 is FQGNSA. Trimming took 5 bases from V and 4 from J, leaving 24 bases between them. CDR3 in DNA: TGTGCCAGCAGCCTATCATCAGCCGGGGGGGCAGGGAATCAGCCCCAGCATTTT. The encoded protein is CASSLSSAGGAGNQPQHF.

The DNA of the CDR3 is TGTGCCAGCTCACCACAAGACATGGCCTTGGGCGGAAACACCATATATTTT. Protein product: CASSPQDMALGGNTIYF. The V gene is TRBV18, the J gene TRBJ1-3; D uncertain. This CDR3 spans 17 amino acids. Trimming cost V 1 base and J 4 bases, with 17 bases left between them. The germline gives CDR1 KGHSH, CDR2 LQKENI. Full variable domain (rest looked up from reference TRBV18 and TRBJ1-3): NAGVMQNPRHLVRRRGQEARLRCSPMKGHSHVYWYRQLPEEGLKFMVYLQKENIIDESGMPKERFSAEFPKEGPSILRIQQVVRGDSAAYFCASSPQDMALGGNTIYFGEGSWLTVV.

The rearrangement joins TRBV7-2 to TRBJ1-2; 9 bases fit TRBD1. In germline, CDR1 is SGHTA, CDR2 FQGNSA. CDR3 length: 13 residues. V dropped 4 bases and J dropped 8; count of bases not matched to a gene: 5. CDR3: CASSSGTGRGYTF. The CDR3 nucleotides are TGTGCCAGCAGCTCAGGGACAGGGAGGGGCTACACCTTC.

In DNA form, the CDR3 reads TGCGCCAGCAGCTTGGCGCTAGCGGGGGGCCTTAGGGATACGCAGTATTTT. Translated, it gives CASSLALAGGLRDTQYF. The chain combines TRBV5-1 with TRBJ2-3; TRBD2 aligns across 11 bases. Germline CDR1 SGHRS, CDR2 YFSETQ. This CDR3 is built from 17 residues. The ends lost 0 bases at V and 6 bases at J; junction bases unmatched: 9.

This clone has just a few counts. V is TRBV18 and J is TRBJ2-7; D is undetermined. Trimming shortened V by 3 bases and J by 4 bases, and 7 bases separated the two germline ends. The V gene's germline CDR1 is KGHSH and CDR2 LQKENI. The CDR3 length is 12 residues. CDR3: CASSPGAYEQYF. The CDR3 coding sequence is TGTGCCAGCTCACCGGGCGCTTACGAGCAGTACTTC. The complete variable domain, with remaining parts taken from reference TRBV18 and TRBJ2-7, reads NAGVMQNPRHLVRRRGQEARLRCSPMKGHSHVYWYRQLPEEGLKFMVYLQKENIIDESGMPKERFSAEFPKEGPSILRIQQVVRGDSAAYFCASSPGAYEQYFGPGTRLTVT.

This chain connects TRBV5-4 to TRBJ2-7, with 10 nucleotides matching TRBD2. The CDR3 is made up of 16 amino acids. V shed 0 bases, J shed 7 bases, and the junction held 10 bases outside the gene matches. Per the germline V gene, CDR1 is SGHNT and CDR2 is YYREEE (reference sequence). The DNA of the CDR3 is TGTGCCAGCAGCTTGGCCGGAGCGGGAGGGCCGAGGGAGCAGTACTTC. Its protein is CASSLAGAGGPREQYF.

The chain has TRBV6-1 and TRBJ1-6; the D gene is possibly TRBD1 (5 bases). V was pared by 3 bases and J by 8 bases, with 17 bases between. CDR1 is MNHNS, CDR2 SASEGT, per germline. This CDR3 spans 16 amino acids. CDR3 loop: CASSEGLPGPDSPLHF. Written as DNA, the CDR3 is TGTGCCAGCAGTGAGGGGTTACCAGGGCCGGATTCACCCCTCCACTTT.

The CDR3 protein is CASSQDRGQIYGYTF. Here the CDR3 DNA reads TGCGCCAGCAGCCAAGATAGGGGGCAGATCTATGGCTACACCTTC. The V call is TRBV4-3, the J call TRBJ1-2; TRBD1 matches 7 bases. Losses at the gene ends were 0 bases for V and 4 bases for J; bases not matched to a gene: 5. This CDR3 is built from 15 residues. Germline lookup yields CDR1 LGHNA and CDR2 YSLEER.

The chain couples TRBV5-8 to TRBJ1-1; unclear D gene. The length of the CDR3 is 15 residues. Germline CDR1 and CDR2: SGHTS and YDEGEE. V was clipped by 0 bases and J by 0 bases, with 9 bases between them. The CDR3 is CASSLVEGMNTEAFF. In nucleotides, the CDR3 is TGTGCCAGCAGCTTGGTTGAGGGCATGAACACTGAAGCTTTCTTT.

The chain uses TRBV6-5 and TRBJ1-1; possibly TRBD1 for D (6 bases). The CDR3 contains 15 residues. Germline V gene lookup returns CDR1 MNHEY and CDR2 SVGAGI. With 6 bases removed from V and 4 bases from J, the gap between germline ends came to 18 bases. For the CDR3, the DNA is TGTGCCAGCAGAAGGACAGCCGAGTTAGGCACTGAAGCTTTCTTT. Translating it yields CASRRTAELGTEAFF.

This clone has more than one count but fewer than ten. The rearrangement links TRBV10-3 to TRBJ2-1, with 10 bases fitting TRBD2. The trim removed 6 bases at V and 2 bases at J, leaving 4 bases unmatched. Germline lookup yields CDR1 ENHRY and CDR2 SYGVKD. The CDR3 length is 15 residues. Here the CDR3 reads CAISSSGGTYNEQFF. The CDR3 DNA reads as TGTGCCATCAGCAGTAGCGGGGGGACCTACAATGAGCAGTTCTTC.

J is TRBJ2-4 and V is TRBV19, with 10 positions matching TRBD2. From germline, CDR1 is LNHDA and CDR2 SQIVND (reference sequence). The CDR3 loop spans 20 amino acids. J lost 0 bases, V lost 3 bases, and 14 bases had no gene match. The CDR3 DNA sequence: TGTGCCAGTAGTATTAGGACTAGCGGTTCTATAAAGGGAGCCAAAAACATTCAGTACTTC. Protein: CASSIRTSGSIKGAKNIQYF.

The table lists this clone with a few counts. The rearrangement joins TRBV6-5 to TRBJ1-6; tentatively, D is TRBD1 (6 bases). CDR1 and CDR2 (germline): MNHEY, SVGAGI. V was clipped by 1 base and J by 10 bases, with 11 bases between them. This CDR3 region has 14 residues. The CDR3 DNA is TGTGCCAGCAGTTACTTACAGGGTCGATCACCCCTCCACTTT. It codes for CASSYLQGRSPLHF.

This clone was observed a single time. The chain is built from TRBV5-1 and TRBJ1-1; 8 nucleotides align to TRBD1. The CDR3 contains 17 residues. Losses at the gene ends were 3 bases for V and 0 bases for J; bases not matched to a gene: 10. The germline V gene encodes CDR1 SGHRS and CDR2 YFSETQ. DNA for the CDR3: TGCGCCAGCAGCTCAGTCCCGGGACAGGTTGTGAACACTGAAGCTTTCTTT. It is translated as CASSSVPGQVVNTEAFF.

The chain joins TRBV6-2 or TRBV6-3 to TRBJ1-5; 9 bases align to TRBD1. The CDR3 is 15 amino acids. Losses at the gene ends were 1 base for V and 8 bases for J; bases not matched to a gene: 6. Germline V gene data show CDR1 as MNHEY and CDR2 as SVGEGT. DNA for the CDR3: TGTGCCAGCAGTTACTGGGACAGGGTCAGGGAGCCCCAGCATTTT. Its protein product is CASSYWDRVREPQHF.

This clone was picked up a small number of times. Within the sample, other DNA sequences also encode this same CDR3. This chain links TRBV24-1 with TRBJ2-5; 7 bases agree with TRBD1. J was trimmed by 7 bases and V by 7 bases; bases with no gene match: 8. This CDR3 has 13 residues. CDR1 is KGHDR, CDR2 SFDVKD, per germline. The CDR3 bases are TGTGCCACCAGCAGACAGGGAAGTGGGACCCAGTACTTC. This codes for CATSRQGSGTQYF.

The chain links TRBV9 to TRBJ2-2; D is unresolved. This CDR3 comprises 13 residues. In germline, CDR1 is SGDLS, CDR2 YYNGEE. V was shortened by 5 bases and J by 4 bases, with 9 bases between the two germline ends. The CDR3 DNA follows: TGTGCCAGCAGTCAATTGTCCACCGGGGAGCTGTTTTTT. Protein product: CASSQLSTGELFF.

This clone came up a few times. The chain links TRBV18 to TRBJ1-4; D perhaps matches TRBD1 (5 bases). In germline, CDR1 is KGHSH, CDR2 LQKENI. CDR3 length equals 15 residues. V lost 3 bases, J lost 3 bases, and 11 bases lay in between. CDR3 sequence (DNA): TGTGCCAGCTCACCCCGGACATCGGCTAATGAAAAACTGTTTTTT. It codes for CASSPRTSANEKLFF.